A selection of T cell receptor beta chains follows, all from one sample in a study of a mutant IDH1 vaccine in newly diagnosed glioma. Which antigens these TCRs recognize remains unknown. Measured with immunoSEQ multiplex PCR; TCRdb has only the in-frame clones, and not every one. The sample yields tens of thousands of clones, more than 70% seen once. Source: PBMCs, taken from a glioma patient whose treatment included an IDH1 peptide vaccine. The receptors originated from a woman in her 40s with glioma. Each CDR3 is given with its conserved first and last residue. Fields, in order: J gene, D gene, clone size, V gene, CDR3 DNA, CDR3 protein. A D gene is named only where the DNA matches it firmly. Size tells how often a clone was seen (once, few, many) or the class of an expanded clone, and some rows leave it out.

>TRBJ2-2|TRBD1|NA|TRBV30
TGTGCCTGGGCCAGACAGGGGATAAACACCGGGGAGCTGTTTTTT
CAWARQGINTGELFF
>TRBJ2-7|NA|NA|TRBV15
TGTGCCACCAGCAGAGATCGCAGGGCCGAGGGCGAGCAGTACTTC
CATSRDRRAEGEQYF
>TRBJ2-7|NA|NA|TRBV30
TGTGCCTGGAGTAACAGCCCAAACTCCTACGAGCAGTACTTC
CAWSNSPNSYEQYF
>TRBJ2-7|NA|NA|TRBV4-2
TGTGCCAGCAGCCAATCAGGATTCACCGAGCAGTACTTC
CASSQSGFTEQYF
>TRBJ1-1|NA|once|TRBV4-3
TGCGCCAGCAGCCCTACAGCGGACACTGAAGCTTTCTTT
CASSPTADTEAFF
>TRBJ1-6|NA|NA|TRBV4-3
TGCGCCAGCAGCCAAGATCTCCGGGGGGATTCACCCCTCCACTTT
CASSQDLRGDSPLHF
>TRBJ1-1|TRBD1|few|TRBV29-1
TGCAGCGCCGAGGACAGGGAAGACACTGAAGCTTTCTTT
CSAEDREDTEAFF
>TRBJ2-1|TRBD2|once|TRBV7-9
TGTGCCAGCAGCTTAAGTACGGGCGGGGGGGCCAATGAGCAGTTCTTC
CASSLSTGGGANEQFF
>TRBJ1-1|NA|NA|TRBV27
TGTGCCAGCAGTTTATTCCCCCGGCAGGGAGGAGCTTTCTTT
CASSLFPRQGGAFF
>TRBJ2-3|NA|NA|TRBV29-1
TGCAGCGTTGAACGCGGGGTCAGCACAGATACGCAGTATTTT
CSVERGVSTDTQYF
>TRBJ2-2|NA|NA|TRBV18
TGTGCCAGCTCACCACGGCAACTGCCCGGGGAGCTGTTTTTT
CASSPRQLPGELFF
>TRBJ2-6|NA|NA|TRBV2
TGTGCCAGCCGTATGGTGATCTCTGGGGCCAACGTCCTGACTTTC
CASRMVISGANVLTF
>TRBJ2-7|NA|few|TRBV11-3
TGTGCCAGCAGCTTAGATGGACGGGTGCAGTACTTC
CASSLDGRVQYF
>TRBJ1-2|NA|NA|TRBV5-1
TGCGCCAGCAGGAGTCTCCCAAATAGCTATGGCTACACCTTC
CASRSLPNSYGYTF
>TRBJ2-2|NA|NA|TRBV5-5
TGTGCCAGCCGATCTAACCCGAACACCGGGGAGCTGTTTTTT
CASRSNPNTGELFF
>TRBJ2-7|NA|NA|TRBV9
TGTGCCAGCAGCCTCTTGGGCACTTCCTACGAGCAGTACTTC
CASSLLGTSYEQYF
>TRBJ1-1|NA|NA|TRBV2
TGTGCCAGCAGTGGGACAGAACTAATGAACACTGAAGCTTTCTTT
CASSGTELMNTEAFF
>TRBJ2-7|NA|NA|TRBV19
TGTGCCAGTAGTATGTACGGAGGTTACGAGCAGTACTTC
CASSMYGGYEQYF
>TRBJ2-2|NA|NA|TRBV2
TGTGCCAGCACCTCGGACACTAACACCGGGGAGCTGTTTTTT
CASTSDTNTGELFF
>TRBJ1-1|NA|NA|TRBV4-2
TGTGCCAGCAGCGTGGGAGGGGGGATGAACACTGAAGCTTTCTTT
CASSVGGGMNTEAFF
>TRBJ1-4|TRBD1|NA|TRBV2
TGTGCCAGCAGTCTGCAGGGGGCGCAAGGTGAAAAACTGTTTTTT
CASSLQGAQGEKLFF
>TRBJ1-2|TRBD1|NA|TRBV19
TGTGCCAGTAGTAGAGGACAGGGCTATGGCTACACCTTC
CASSRGQGYGYTF
>TRBJ2-3|TRBD2|NA|TRBV5-4
TGTGCCAGCAGCCCCGGGAGGACTAGCGGCACAGATACGCAGTATTTT
CASSPGRTSGTDTQYF
>TRBJ2-1|TRBD2|NA|TRBV9
TGTGCCAGCGGGGGGCTAGCGGGAGGGGGCTGGCAGTTCTTC
CASGGLAGGGWQFF
>TRBJ2-7|TRBD2|few|TRBV9
TGTGCCAGCAGCCCTACCGGGGGGGCCTACGAGCAGTACTTC
CASSPTGGAYEQYF
>TRBJ1-1|NA|NA|TRBV20-1
TGCAGTGCTAGAGAGAACACTGAAGCTTTCTTT
CSARENTEAFF